Shown below are 25 T cell receptor beta chains from a single sample sequenced in a study of PD-1 blockade in mismatch repair-deficient tumors. Time point given: archival surgical resection tumor tissue. Profiling relied on immunoSEQ multiplex PCR, and the TCRdb table lists in-frame clones only, not all of them. The sample holds thousands of clones, under 80% seen once. This material consisted of primary tumor tissue, taken from a patient treated with pembrolizumab. These receptors were collected from an adult with mismatch repair-deficient cancer.

The gene calls are TRBV14 and TRBJ2-7; the match to TRBD1 covers 7 bases. The CDR3 extends over 14 amino acids. The junction had 4 bases not matched to a gene; V was cut back by 5 bases and J by 0 bases. Germline V CDR1 and CDR2: SGHDN, FVKESK. CDR3 nucleotide sequence: TGTGCCAGCAGCTCGGGACAGTTCTCCTACGAGCAGTACTTC. This translates into CASSSGQFSYEQYF. Full variable domain (remainder filled in from reference TRBV14 and TRBJ2-7): EAGVTQFPSHSVIEKGQTVTLRCDPISGHDNLYWYRRVMGKEIKFLLHFVKESKQDESGMPNNRFLAERTGGTYSTLKVQPAELEDSGVYFCASSSGQFSYEQYFGPGTRLTVT.

Comments on this clone: One end of the junction does not line up with germline, which may come from a read error. Other DNA sequences from this sample encode an identical CDR3 as well. The rearrangement links TRBV27 to TRBJ2-2; D is uncertain. In germline, CDR1 is MNHEY, CDR2 SMNVEV (reference sequence). The CDR3 has 15 amino acids. The CDR3 bases are TGTGCTAGCAGTTTTGTTGGGCGGAACACCGGGGAGCTGTTTTTT. Its translation: CASSFVGRNTGELFF.

This sequence joins TRBV18 and TRBJ1-3; maybe TRBD1 (6 bases). The CDR3 has 14 amino acids. Between the trimmed V and J ends, which lost 6 bases and 0 bases, there was a span of 9 bases. Germline-derived CDR1 and CDR2 are KGHSH and LQKENI. CDR3 bases: TGTGCCAGCTCTCAACAGGGCTCTGGAAACACCATATATTTT. This encodes CASSQQGSGNTIYF.

The chain couples TRBV6-5 to TRBJ1-2; maybe TRBD1 (6 bases). Deletions cut 4 bases from V and 2 bases from J, with 14 bases between. The CDR3 covers 15 residues. Germline CDR1 reads MNHEY; CDR2 reads SVGAGI. The CDR3 sequence: CASSSTGSRNYGYTF. DNA for the CDR3: TGTGCCAGCAGTTCTACAGGGAGTCGAAACTATGGCTACACCTTC.

This clone was counted a single time. This chain links TRBV6-5 with TRBJ1-4; D remains ambiguous. V was trimmed by 6 bases and J by 0 bases, leaving 11 bases between them. The CDR3 is 15 residues long. From germline, CDR1 is MNHEY and CDR2 SVGAGI. CDR3 region: CASRTHGATNEKLFF. The DNA of the CDR3 is TGTGCCAGCAGGACGCACGGAGCAACTAATGAAAAACTGTTTTTT.

The chain combines TRBV5-1 with TRBJ2-5, with 8 bases fitting TRBD2. The CDR3 length is 15 residues. Germline V CDR1 and CDR2: SGHRS, YFSETQ. The trim removed 1 base at V and 4 bases at J, leaving 6 bases unmatched. The CDR3 loop reads CASSLTPSGRETQYF. CDR3 DNA sequence: TGCGCCAGCAGCTTGACCCCTAGCGGGCGAGAGACCCAGTACTTC.

As regards this clone: Other nucleotide sequences from this sample produce the same CDR3. This sequence joins TRBV7-9 and TRBJ2-1; weak D call: TRBD1 (6 bases). Trimming left V 2 bases short and J 4 bases short, with 12 bases between. Germline CDR1 SEHNR, CDR2 FQNEAQ (reference sequence). This CDR3 is built from 15 residues. The CDR3, as DNA: TGTGCCAGCAGCTTAACACAGGGAACGTACAATGAGCAGTTCTTC. Translated: CASSLTQGTYNEQFF. The full variable domain, rest sourced from reference TRBV7-9 and TRBJ2-1, is DTGVSQNPRHKITKRGQNVTFRCDPISEHNRLYWYRQTLGQGPEFLTYFQNEAQLEKSRLLSDRFSAERPKGSFSTLEIQRTEQGDSAMYLCASSLTQGTYNEQFFGPGTRLTVL.

This clone was seen only a few times. This chain links TRBV7-9 with TRBJ2-1, with TRBD1 matching over 9 bases. The CDR3 totals 16 residues. CDR1 is SEHNR and CDR2 is FQNEAQ in the germline V gene (reference sequence). With 4 bases clipped from V and 10 bases from J, the junction kept 14 bases outside the gene matches. The CDR3 is CASSSPTGGARLEQFF. The CDR3 nucleotides read TGTGCCAGCAGCTCACCTACAGGGGGCGCAAGGTTAGAGCAGTTCTTC.

V gene TRBV15 combines with J gene TRBJ1-2, with 8 nucleotides matching TRBD1. Germline CDR1 LNHNV, CDR2 YYDKDF (reference sequence). Trimming at V came to 0 bases and at J to 3 bases, leaving 9 bases not matched to a gene. The CDR3 length is 17 residues. The DNA for the CDR3 is TGTGCCACCAGCAGAGATACGGCAGGGGGCGGCTACTATGGCTACACCTTC. It translates to CATSRDTAGGGYYGYTF.

V is TRBV9 and J is TRBJ2-3; D is perhaps TRBD2 (5 bases). Per the germline V gene, CDR1 is SGDLS and CDR2 is YYNGEE. The CDR3 runs to 13 residues. V was clipped by 0 bases and J by 6 bases, with 8 bases between them. The CDR3 reads CASSVGGLDTQYF. CDR3 bases: TGTGCCAGCAGCGTAGGAGGGTTGGATACGCAGTATTTT. Complete variable domain (other parts from reference TRBV9 and TRBJ2-3): DSGVTQTPKHLITATGQRVTLRCSPRSGDLSVYWYQQSLDQGLQFLIQYYNGEERAKGNILERFSAQQFPDLHSELNLSSLELGDSALYFCASSVGGLDTQYFGPGTRLTVL.

The chain recombines TRBV18 with TRBJ1-2; tentative D call: TRBD1 (6 bases). Germline V lookup: CDR1 KGHSH, CDR2 LQKENI. The CDR3 loop spans 14 amino acids. Trimming left V 3 bases short and J 3 bases short, with 11 bases between. CDR3 DNA: TGTGCCAGCTCACCCTCGCCAGGGGACTATGGCTACACCTTC. It encodes CASSPSPGDYGYTF.

This clone has only one observation. The rearrangement links TRBV12-5 to TRBJ2-5; D gene ambiguous. The CDR3 runs to 12 residues. The V gene lost 2 bases and the J gene lost 4 bases, with 5 bases spanning the gap. The germline gives CDR1 LGHNT, CDR2 FRNRAP. The CDR3 sequence is CASGLSPETQYF. In DNA form, the CDR3 reads TGTGCTAGTGGTTTGTCTCCAGAGACCCAGTACTTC.

This rearrangement joins TRBV6-1 to TRBJ1-4; D not resolved. The length of the CDR3 is 12 residues. CDR1 and CDR2 (germline): MNHNS, SASEGT. V was clipped by 8 bases and J by 4 bases, with 8 bases between them. In DNA form, the CDR3 reads TGTGCCAGCGAGGGCGATAATGAAAAACTGTTTTTT. Its protein is CASEGDNEKLFF.

The chain couples TRBV6-5 to TRBJ2-7, with 8 nucleotides matching TRBD2. CDR3 length: 15 residues. Germline CDR1 and CDR2: MNHEY and SVGAGI. Trimming at V came to 6 bases and at J to 4 bases, leaving 11 bases not matched to a gene. CDR3 region: CASREAAGAFYEQYF. The CDR3 DNA follows: TGTGCCAGCAGGGAGGCAGCGGGAGCCTTTTACGAGCAGTACTTC.

The chain is built from TRBV6-4 and TRBJ1-2; D call uncertain. Per germline, CDR1 MRHNA and CDR2 SNTAGT. The CDR3 totals 14 residues. Trimming left V 0 bases short and J 5 bases short, with 10 bases between. In DNA form, the CDR3 reads TGTGCCAGCAGTGACTCAACGGAGTTTTATGGCTACACCTTC. Translated, it gives CASSDSTEFYGYTF.

The V gene is TRBV5-1, the J gene TRBJ1-2; D gene uncertain. Trimming removed 6 bases from V and 0 bases from J, with 9 bases in between. CDR1 and CDR2 from the germline V gene are SGHRS and YFSETQ. This CDR3 spans 13 amino acids. The CDR3 is CASTSEANYGYTF. DNA for the CDR3: TGCGCCAGCACCAGTGAAGCTAACTATGGCTACACCTTC.

This chain links TRBV4-2 with TRBJ2-7; 14 nucleotides line up with TRBD2. Germline values: CDR1 LGHNA, CDR2 YNFKEQ. The V and J ends lost 2 bases and 6 bases, in that order; junction bases with no gene match: 3. The CDR3 runs 15 residues. CDR3 region: CASSQRLAGGSEQYF. The CDR3 DNA is TGTGCCAGCAGCCAACGACTAGCGGGAGGGTCCGAGCAGTACTTC.

This clone came up once. The chain joins TRBV7-9 to TRBJ2-3; maybe TRBD1 (5 bases). The ends were cut back, 2 bases at V and 2 bases at J, with 11 bases in the middle. Germline CDR1 is SEHNR and CDR2 is FQNEAQ (reference sequence). The CDR3 covers 15 residues. The CDR3 DNA is TGTGCCAGCAGCTTAAGCCTAGGGGTCACAGATACGCAGTATTTT. Residues: CASSLSLGVTDTQYF.

V and J are TRBV2 and TRBJ2-2; D perhaps matches TRBD1 (6 bases). Deletions cut 7 bases from V and 6 bases from J, with 18 bases between. Germline CDR1 reads SNHLY; CDR2 reads FYNNEI. CDR3 length: 15 amino acids. CDR3 nucleotides: TGTGCCAGCACCACGTATACCCCAGGGGCCGGGGAGCTGTTTTTT. As protein: CASTTYTPGAGELFF.

This rearrangement joins TRBV9 to TRBJ2-1; D call uncertain. From germline, CDR1 is SGDLS and CDR2 YYNGEE. The CDR3 extends over 15 amino acids. The V end was cut by 0 bases, the J end by 2 bases, with 9 bases between. The CDR3 loop is CASSVGAQAYNEQFF. CDR3 DNA: TGTGCCAGCAGCGTAGGGGCTCAGGCCTACAATGAGCAGTTCTTC.

The gene calls are TRBV2 and TRBJ1-2; perhaps TRBD1 as D (6 bases). V lost 6 bases, J lost 0 bases, and 8 bases lay in between. Germline V gene sequence: CDR1 SNHLY, CDR2 FYNNEI. The length of the CDR3 is 13 residues. CDR3 nucleotides: TGTGCCAGCAGCCGGGACACTAACTATGGCTACACCTTC. Translating it yields CASSRDTNYGYTF.

The chain uses TRBV14 and TRBJ2-3; perhaps TRBD2 as D (6 bases). Looked up from germline, CDR1 is SGHDN and CDR2 is FVKESK. V lost 3 bases and J 4 bases, leaving 11 bases between the germline ends. The CDR3 is made up of 14 amino acids. CDR3 in amino acids: CASSQAWGADTQYF. CDR3 coding DNA: TGTGCCAGCAGCCAGGCTTGGGGGGCAGATACGCAGTATTTT.

The chain uses TRBV27 and TRBJ2-1, with D perhaps TRBD2 (6 bases). V was pared by 6 bases and J by 5 bases, with 20 bases between. Germline V CDR1 and CDR2: MNHEY, SMNVEV (reference sequence). The CDR3 length is 16 residues. CDR3 sequence reads: CASRLWEDGLDNEQFF. The DNA for the CDR3 is TGTGCCAGCAGGCTATGGGAGGACGGATTAGACAATGAGCAGTTCTTC.

This clone came up once. The chain employs TRBV5-1 and TRBJ2-7; D unresolved. This CDR3 is built from 14 residues. V lost 5 bases to trimming and J lost 3 bases, with 15 bases between them. Germline V gives CDR1 SGHRS, CDR2 YFSETQ. The CDR3 spells CASSRTPSNYEQYF. The CDR3 nucleotides are TGCGCCAGCAGTCGTACTCCTAGTAACTACGAGCAGTACTTC.

Concerning this clone: Other DNA sequences in this specimen translate into the identical CDR3. V usage is TRBV28 and J usage is TRBJ2-1, with 13 bases fitting TRBD2. Germline V lookup: CDR1 MDHEN, CDR2 SYDVKM. V was clipped by 6 bases and J by 0 bases; unmatched bases: 11. The CDR3 spans 19 residues. This chain's CDR3 is CASRPPGLAGSSSYNEQFF. CDR3 DNA sequence: TGTGCCAGCAGGCCCCCGGGACTAGCGGGGTCGAGCTCCTACAATGAGCAGTTCTTC.